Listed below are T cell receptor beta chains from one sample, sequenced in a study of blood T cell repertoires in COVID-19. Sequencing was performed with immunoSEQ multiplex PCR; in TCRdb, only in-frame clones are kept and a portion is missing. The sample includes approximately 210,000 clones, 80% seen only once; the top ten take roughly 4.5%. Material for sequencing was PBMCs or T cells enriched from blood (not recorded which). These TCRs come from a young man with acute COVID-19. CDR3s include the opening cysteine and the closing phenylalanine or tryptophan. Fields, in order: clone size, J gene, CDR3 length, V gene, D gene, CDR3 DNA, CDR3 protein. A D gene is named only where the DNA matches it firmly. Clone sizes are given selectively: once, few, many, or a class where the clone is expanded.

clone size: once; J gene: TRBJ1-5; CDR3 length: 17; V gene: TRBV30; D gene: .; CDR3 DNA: TGTGCCTGGACCCGAAAAGGGGGTTCTTATAGCAATCAGCCCCAGCATTTT; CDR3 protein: CAWTRKGGSYSNQPQHF
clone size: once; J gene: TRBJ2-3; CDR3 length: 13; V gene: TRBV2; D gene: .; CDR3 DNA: TGTGCCAGCAGGGAAGGGACTGTGGTTGCGCAGTATTTT; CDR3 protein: CASREGTVVAQYF
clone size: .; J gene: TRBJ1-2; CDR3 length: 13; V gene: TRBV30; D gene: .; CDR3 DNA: TGTGCCTGGAGTGTACAGGCTAACTATGGCTACACCTTC; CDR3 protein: CAWSVQANYGYTF
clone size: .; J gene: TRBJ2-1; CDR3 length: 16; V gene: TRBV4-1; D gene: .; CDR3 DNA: TGCGCCAGCAGCCAAGTAGACTTGTTCTCCTACAATGAGCAGTTCTTC; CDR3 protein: CASSQVDLFSYNEQFF
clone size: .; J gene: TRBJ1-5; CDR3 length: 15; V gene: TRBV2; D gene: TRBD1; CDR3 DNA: TGTGCCAGCAGTGAACGACAGGGAATTAGGCAGCCCCAGCATTTT; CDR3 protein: CASSERQGIRQPQHF
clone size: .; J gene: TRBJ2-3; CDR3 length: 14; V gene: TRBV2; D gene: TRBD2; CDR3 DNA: TGTGCCAGCAGTGGGACTAGTGGTCCAGATACGCAGTATTTT; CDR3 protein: CASSGTSGPDTQYF
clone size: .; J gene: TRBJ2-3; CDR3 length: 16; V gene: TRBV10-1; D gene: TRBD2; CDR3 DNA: TGCGCCAGCAGTGACCGACTAGCGGGGGGGCCAGATACGCAGTATTTT; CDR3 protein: CASSDRLAGGPDTQYF
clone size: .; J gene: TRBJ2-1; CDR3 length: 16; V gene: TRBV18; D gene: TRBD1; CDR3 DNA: TGTGCCAGCTCACCACCGAACCAGGGGGCGGTCAATGAGCAGTTCTTC; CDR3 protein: CASSPPNQGAVNEQFF
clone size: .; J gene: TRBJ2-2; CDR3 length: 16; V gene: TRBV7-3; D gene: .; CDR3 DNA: TGTGCCAGCAGCCCTCTTACTAGCCGGAACACCGGGGAGCTGTTTTTT; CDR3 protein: CASSPLTSRNTGELFF
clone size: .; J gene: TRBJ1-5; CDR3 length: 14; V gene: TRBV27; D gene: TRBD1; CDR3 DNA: TGTGCCAGCAGTCTCCAGGGGGTCAATCAGCCCCAGCATTTT; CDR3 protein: CASSLQGVNQPQHF
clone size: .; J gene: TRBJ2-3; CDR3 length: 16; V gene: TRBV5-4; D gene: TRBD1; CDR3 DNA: TGTGCCAGCAGCTTGGATACTGAGGGGGCGATAGATACGCAGTATTTT; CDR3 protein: CASSLDTEGAIDTQYF
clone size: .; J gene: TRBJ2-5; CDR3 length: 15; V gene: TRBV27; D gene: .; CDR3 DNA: TGTGCCAGCAGTTTAGGAGAGACAGAACAAGAGACCCAGTACTTC; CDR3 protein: CASSLGETEQETQYF
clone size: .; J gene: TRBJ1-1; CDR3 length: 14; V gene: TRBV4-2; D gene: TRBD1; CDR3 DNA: TGTGCCAGCAGCCTTGACAGGGGGAACACTGAAGCTTTCTTT; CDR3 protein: CASSLDRGNTEAFF
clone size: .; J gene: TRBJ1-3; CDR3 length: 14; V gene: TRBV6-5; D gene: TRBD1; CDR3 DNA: TGTGCCAGCAGTTACGGACAGGCCGGAAACACCATATATTTT; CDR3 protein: CASSYGQAGNTIYF
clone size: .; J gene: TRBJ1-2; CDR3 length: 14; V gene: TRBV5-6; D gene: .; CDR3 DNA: TGTGCCAGCAGCTCTCCGGGGATCTCCTATGGCTACACCTTC; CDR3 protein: CASSSPGISYGYTF
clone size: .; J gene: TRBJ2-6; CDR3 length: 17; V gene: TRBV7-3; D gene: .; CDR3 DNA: TGTGCCAGCAGCTTATGGGACACTTTCTCTGGGGCCAACGTCCTGACTTTC; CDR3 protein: CASSLWDTFSGANVLTF
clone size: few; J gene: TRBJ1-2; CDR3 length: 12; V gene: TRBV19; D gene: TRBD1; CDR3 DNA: TGTGCCAGCCGGACAGGGGCGGATGGCTACACCTTC; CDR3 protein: CASRTGADGYTF
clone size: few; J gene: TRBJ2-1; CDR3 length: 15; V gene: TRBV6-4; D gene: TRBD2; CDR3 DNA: TGTGCCAGCAGTGAACTAGCGGGGGGGCACAATGAGCAGTTCTTC; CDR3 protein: CASSELAGGHNEQFF
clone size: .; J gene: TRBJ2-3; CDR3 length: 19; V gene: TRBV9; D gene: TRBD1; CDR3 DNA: TGTGCCAGCAGCGTCCTCACAGGGGCTAGTCTAAAGGTCCCAGATACGCAGTATTTT; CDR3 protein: CASSVLTGASLKVPDTQYF
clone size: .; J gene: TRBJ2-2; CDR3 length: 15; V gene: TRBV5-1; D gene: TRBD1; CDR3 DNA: TGCGCCAGCAGCCCGGAGAAACAGGGGGCCGGGGAGCTGTTTTTT; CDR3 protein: CASSPEKQGAGELFF
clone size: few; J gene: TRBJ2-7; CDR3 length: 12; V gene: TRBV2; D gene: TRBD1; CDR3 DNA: TGTGCCAGCATTCAGACAGGGGTCGAGCAGTACTTC; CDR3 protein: CASIQTGVEQYF
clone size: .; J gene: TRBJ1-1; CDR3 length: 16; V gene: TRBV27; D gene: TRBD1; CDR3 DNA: TGTGCCAGCAGTCCAGGGACAGGGGCGAGGAACACTGAAGCTTTCTTT; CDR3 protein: CASSPGTGARNTEAFF
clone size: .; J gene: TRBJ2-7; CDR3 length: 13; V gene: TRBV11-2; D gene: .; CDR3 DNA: TGTGCCAGCAGCTGGACAGATTCCTACGAGCAGTACTTC; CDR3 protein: CASSWTDSYEQYF
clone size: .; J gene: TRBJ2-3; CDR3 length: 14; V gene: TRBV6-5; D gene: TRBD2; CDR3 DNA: TGTGCCAGCCGCCCGGGACTAGCTATAAATACGCAGTATTTT; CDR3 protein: CASRPGLAINTQYF
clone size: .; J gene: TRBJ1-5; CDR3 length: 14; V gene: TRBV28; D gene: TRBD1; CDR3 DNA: TGTGCCAGCATCGCACAGGGGGTTGGCCAGCCCCAGCATTTT; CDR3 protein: CASIAQGVGQPQHF
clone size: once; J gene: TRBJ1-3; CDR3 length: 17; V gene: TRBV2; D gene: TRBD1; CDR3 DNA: TGTGCCAGCAGTGGCCCCCGGGGACAGGGAAGAGGAAACACCATATATTTT; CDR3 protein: CASSGPRGQGRGNTIYF
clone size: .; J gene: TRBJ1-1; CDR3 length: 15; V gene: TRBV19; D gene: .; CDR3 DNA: TGTGCCAGTAGCCTCACAGGGTGGGGAAACACTGAAGCTTTCTTT; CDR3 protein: CASSLTGWGNTEAFF
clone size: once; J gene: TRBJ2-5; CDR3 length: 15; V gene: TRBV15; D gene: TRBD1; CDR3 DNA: TGTGCCACCAGCACCGAACAGGGGGAGGTAGGGACCCAGTACTTC; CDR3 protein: CATSTEQGEVGTQYF
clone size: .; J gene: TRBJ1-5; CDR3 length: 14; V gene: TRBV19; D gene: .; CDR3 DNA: TGTGCCAGCCTCGGGGATCGATTAAATCAGCCCCAGCATTTT; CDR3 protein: CASLGDRLNQPQHF
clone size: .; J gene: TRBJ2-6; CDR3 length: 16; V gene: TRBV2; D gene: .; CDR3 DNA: TGTGCCAGCAGGGACAGCGGTGGCTCTGGGGCCAACGTCCTGACTTTC; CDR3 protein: CASRDSGGSGANVLTF
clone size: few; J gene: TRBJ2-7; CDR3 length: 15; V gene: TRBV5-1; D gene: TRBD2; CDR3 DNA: TGCGCCAGCAGCTCGCAAGCGGGGGGGTCCTACGAGCAGTACTTC; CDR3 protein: CASSSQAGGSYEQYF
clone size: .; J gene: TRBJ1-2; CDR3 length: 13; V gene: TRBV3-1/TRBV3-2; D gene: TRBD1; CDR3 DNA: TGTGCCAGCAGCCAGGGACAGCCCGGAGGCTACACCTTC; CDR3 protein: CASSQGQPGGYTF
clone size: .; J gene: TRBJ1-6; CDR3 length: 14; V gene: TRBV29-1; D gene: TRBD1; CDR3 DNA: TGCAGCGTTTCGGGACAGGGATATAATTCACCCCTCCACTTT; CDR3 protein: CSVSGQGYNSPLHF
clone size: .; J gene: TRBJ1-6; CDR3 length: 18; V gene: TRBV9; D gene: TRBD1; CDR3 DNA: TGTGCCAGCAGCGTAGGAGGGACAGGGTCGGGGGTCAATTCACCCCTCCACTTT; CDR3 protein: CASSVGGTGSGVNSPLHF
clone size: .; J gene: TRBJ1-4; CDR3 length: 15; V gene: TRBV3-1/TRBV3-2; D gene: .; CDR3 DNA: TGTGCCAGCAGCTTTATCGTTGCAACTAATGAAAAACTGTTTTTT; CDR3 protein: CASSFIVATNEKLFF
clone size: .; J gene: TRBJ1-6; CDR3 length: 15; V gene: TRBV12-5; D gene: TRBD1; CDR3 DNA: TGTGCTAGTGGTTCGGGACAGGGGGGGAATTCACCCCTCCACTTT; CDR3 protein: CASGSGQGGNSPLHF
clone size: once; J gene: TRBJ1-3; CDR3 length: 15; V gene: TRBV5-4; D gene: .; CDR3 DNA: TGTGCCAGCAGCTCCGACTCTCCCTCTGGAAACACCATATATTTT; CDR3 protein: CASSSDSPSGNTIYF
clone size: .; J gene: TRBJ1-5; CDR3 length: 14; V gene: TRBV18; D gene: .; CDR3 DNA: TGTGCCAGCTCCCCCACCGGACAGAATCAGCCCCAGCATTTT; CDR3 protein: CASSPTGQNQPQHF
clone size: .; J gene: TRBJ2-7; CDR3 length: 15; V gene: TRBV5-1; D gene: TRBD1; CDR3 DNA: TGCGCCAGCAGCCCCGAGGGACAGGGGGTTCGGGAGCAGTACTTC; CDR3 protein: CASSPEGQGVREQYF
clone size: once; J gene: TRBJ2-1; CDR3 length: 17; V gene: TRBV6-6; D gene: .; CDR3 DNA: TGTGCCAGCAGTCCCCCAGCGACTAGGCTGGGGGGAGATGAGCAGTTCTTC; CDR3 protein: CASSPPATRLGGDEQFF
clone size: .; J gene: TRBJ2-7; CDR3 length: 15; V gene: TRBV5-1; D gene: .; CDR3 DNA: TGCGCCAGCAGCTTGGAGGTGGGGGCTCCCTACGAGCAGTACTTC; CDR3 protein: CASSLEVGAPYEQYF
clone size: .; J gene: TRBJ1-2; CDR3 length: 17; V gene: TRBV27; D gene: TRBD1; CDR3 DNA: TGTGCCAGCAGTCCGAACCGACAGGGGAAGGTACTAGGCGGCTACACCTTC; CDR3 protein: CASSPNRQGKVLGGYTF
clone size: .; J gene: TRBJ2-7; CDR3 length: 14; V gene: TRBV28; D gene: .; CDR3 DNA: TGTGCCAGCAGTTTAATGGGGACTTCCTACGAGCAGTACTTC; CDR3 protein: CASSLMGTSYEQYF
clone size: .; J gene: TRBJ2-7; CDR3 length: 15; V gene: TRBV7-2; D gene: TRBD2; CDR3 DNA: TGTGCCAGCAGCCCCAAGGGCGGGGGGGGCTACGAGCAGTACTTC; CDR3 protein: CASSPKGGGGYEQYF
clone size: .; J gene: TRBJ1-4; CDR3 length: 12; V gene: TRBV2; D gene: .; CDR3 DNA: TGTGCCAGCAACTGGGGCAGGGAAAAACTGTTTTTT; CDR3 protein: CASNWGREKLFF
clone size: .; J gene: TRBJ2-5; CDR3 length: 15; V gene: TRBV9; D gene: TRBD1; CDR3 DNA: TGTGCCAGCAGCCAGGGACAGGGGCTACAAGAGACCCAGTACTTC; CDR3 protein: CASSQGQGLQETQYF
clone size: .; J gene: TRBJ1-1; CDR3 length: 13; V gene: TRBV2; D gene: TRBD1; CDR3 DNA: TGTGCCAGCAGCCGGGACAGTGTCACTGAAGCTTTCTTT; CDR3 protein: CASSRDSVTEAFF
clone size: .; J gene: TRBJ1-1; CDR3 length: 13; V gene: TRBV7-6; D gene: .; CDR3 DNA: TGTGCCAGCAGACGGGACTCGAACACTGAAGCTTTCTTT; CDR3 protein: CASRRDSNTEAFF
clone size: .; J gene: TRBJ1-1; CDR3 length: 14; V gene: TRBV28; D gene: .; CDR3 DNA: TGTGCCAGCAGCTCCCTCGGACAGAACACTGAAGCTTTCTTT; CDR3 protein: CASSSLGQNTEAFF
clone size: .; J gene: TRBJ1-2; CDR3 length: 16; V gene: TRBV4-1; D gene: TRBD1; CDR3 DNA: TGCGCCAGCAGCTACCGTACAGGGGGAAGCGGCTATGGCTACACCTTC; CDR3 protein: CASSYRTGGSGYGYTF
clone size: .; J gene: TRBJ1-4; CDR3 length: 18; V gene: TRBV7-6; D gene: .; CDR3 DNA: TGTGCCAGCAGCTTACTTACGAGGTCTTCTGCAACTAATGAAAAACTGTTTTTT; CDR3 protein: CASSLLTRSSATNEKLFF
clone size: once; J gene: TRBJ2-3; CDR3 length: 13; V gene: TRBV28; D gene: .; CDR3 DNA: TGTGCCAGCAGTTCCCGCGGGGTCTACGGCCGGTATTTT; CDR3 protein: CASSSRGVYGRYF
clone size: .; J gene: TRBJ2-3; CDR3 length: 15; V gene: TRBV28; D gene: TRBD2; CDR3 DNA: TGTGCCAGCAGTAAAACGCGGGGGACCACAGATACGCAGTATTTT; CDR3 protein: CASSKTRGTTDTQYF
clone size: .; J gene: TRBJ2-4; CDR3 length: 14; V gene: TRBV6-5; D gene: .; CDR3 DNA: TGTGCCAGCAGAGCCACAGGGTGGCAAAACATTCAGTACTTC; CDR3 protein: CASRATGWQNIQYF
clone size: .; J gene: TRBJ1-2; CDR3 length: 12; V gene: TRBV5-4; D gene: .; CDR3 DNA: TGTGCCAGCAGCTTGGACGGGGAGGGCTACACCTTC; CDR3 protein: CASSLDGEGYTF
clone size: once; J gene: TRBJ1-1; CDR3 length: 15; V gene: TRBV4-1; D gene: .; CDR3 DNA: TGCGCCAGCAGCCAAGATAACAGCCCGAACACTGAAGCTTTCTTT; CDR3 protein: CASSQDNSPNTEAFF
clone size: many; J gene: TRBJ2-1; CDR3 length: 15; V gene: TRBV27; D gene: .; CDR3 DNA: TGTGCCAGCAGTTTACTGCGGAACTTGAACAATGAGCAGTTCTTC; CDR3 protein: CASSLLRNLNNEQFF
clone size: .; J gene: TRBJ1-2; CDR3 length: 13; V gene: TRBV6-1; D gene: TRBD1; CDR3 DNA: TGTGCCAGCAGTGAAGAGAGGGACAGGGGAAGCACCTTC; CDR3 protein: CASSEERDRGSTF
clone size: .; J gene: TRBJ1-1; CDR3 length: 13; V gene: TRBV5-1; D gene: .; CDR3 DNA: TGCGCCAGCAGCCGAACAATGAACACTGAAGCTTTCTTT; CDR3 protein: CASSRTMNTEAFF